This T cell receptor beta chain originates from a study of T cells in Graves' hyperthyroidism and ophthalmopathy. Overall study findings and caveats: A median about 7 months before onset, the model predicted ophthalmopathy. Within blood appeared most thyroid clonotypes that had expanded above 0.001.

Germline V gene data show CDR1 as LNHDA and CDR2 as SQIVND (reference sequence). The CDR3 covers 15 residues. Between the trimmed V and J ends, which lost 3 bases and 6 bases, there was a span of 14 bases. On the basis of clinical symptoms, serum thyroxine and TRAb, thyroid ultrasound and orbital computed tomography, diagnoses were made. This clonotype was found many times. What it binds is not known. It was RNA transcripts that yielded the amplified TCR beta CDR3 regions. Researchers ran a first-round RT-PCR on the TCR CDR3 using the HTBI primer set. One entry per CDR3 protein results from TCRdb running MiXCR on the multiplex PCR reads. The data contain 540,000 or so distinct CDR3 sequences, around 46% of them singletons.

The source is an adult woman with Graves' disease, either hyperthyroidism or ophthalmopathy (not recorded which). The material sequenced was peripheral blood or thyroid tissue (not recorded which). The chain recombines TRBV19 with TRBJ2-2; D perhaps matches TRBD2 (6 bases). DNA for the CDR3: TGTGCCAGTAGTATCTTCGGGAGTAGTGCCGGGGAGCTGTTTTTT. The encoded protein is CASSIFGSSAGELFF. The entire variable domain, with the rest obtained from reference TRBV19 and TRBJ2-2, is as follows: DGGITQSPKYLFRKEGQNVTLSCEQNLNHDAMYWYRQDPGQGLRLIYYSQIVNDFQKGDIAEGYSVSREKKESFPLTVTSAQKNPTAFYLCASSIFGSSAGELFFGEGSRLTVL.